What follows are 21 T cell receptor beta chains derived from one specimen sequenced in a study of T cells in Graves' hyperthyroidism and ophthalmopathy. Using RNA transcripts as the source, TCR beta CDR3 regions were amplified. TCR CDR3 underwent first-round RT-PCR with the HTBI primer set. Using its own MiXCR run on the multiplex PCR reads, TCRdb lists one record per CDR3 protein. Counted here are approximately 720,000 distinct CDR3 sequences, roughly a sixth occurring once; the ten biggest clones make up over 15%. Source material: blood. The origin of the receptors is a woman between 50 and 59 years old with Graves' hyperthyroidism that later progressed to Graves' ophthalmopathy.

The chain is built from TRBV20-1 and TRBJ2-5; 8 bases fit TRBD2. The J segment lost 1 base and the V segment lost 6 bases, leaving 7 bases of the junction unmatched. The V gene's germline CDR1 is DFQATT and CDR2 SNEGSKA (reference sequence). The CDR3 covers 14 residues. CDR3 region: CSAGPGGAQETQYF. DNA for the CDR3: TGCAGTGCAGGTCCCGGGGGGGCCCAAGAGACCCAGTACTTC.

J is TRBJ1-4 and V is TRBV5-5, with D possibly matching TRBD1 (5 bases). V was cut by 4 bases and J by 4 bases, with 14 bases left in between. Germline V gives CDR1 SGHKS, CDR2 YYEKEE (reference sequence). CDR3 length equals 15 residues. The CDR3 DNA sequence: TGTGCCAGCAGCCCGGGAGGGGTACATAATGAAAAACTGTTTTTT. Amino acids: CASSPGGVHNEKLFF.

V gene TRBV20-1 combines with J gene TRBJ2-7; 14 positions agree with TRBD2. With 4 bases clipped from V and 3 bases from J, the junction kept 8 bases outside the gene matches. The CDR3 runs 16 residues. Germline CDR1 DFQATT, CDR2 SNEGSKA (reference sequence). The CDR3 is CSANPGLAGAFYEQYF. For the CDR3, the DNA is TGCAGTGCTAACCCGGGACTAGCGGGGGCCTTCTACGAGCAGTACTTC.

This clonotype was counted many times. The V call is TRBV11-2, the J call TRBJ2-5; D gene unclear. Trimming shortened V by 2 bases and J by 5 bases, and 12 bases separated the two germline ends. The CDR3 contains 14 residues. Germline assignment: CDR1 SGHAT and CDR2 FQNNGV. In DNA, the CDR3 is TGTGCCAGCAGCTTACGAGGAACATGGGAGACCCAGTACTTC. It encodes CASSLRGTWETQYF.

V gene TRBV5-4 combines with J gene TRBJ1-6; 11 nucleotides align to TRBD1. The CDR3 is made up of 18 amino acids. Germline CDR1 SGHNT, CDR2 YYREEE (reference sequence). J lost 4 bases, V lost 4 bases, and 10 bases had no gene match. The CDR3 reads CASSPGGTGGNYNSPLHF. The CDR3, as DNA: TGTGCCAGCAGCCCCGGCGGGACAGGGGGTAATTATAATTCACCCCTCCACTTT.

This clonotype was seen at least ten times. This chain joins TRBV3-1 and TRBJ2-2; no firm D call. The germline CDR1 and CDR2 sequences are LGHDT and YNNKEL (reference sequence). The CDR3 runs to 15 residues. V dropped 4 bases and J dropped 4 bases, with 13 bases sitting between them. The CDR3, as DNA: TGTGCCAGCAGCCCTGGTCAGGCGGTCACCGGGGAGCTGTTTTTT. This sequence encodes CASSPGQAVTGELFF.

The chain carries TRBV25-1 and TRBJ2-2; D ambiguous. V was cut by 4 bases and J by 6 bases, with 9 bases left in between. The CDR3 length is 13 residues. Germline CDR1 MGHDK, CDR2 SYGVNS. CDR3 loop: CASSGRGPGELFF. The CDR3, as DNA: TGTGCCAGCAGTGGAAGAGGACCCGGGGAGCTGTTTTTT. The full variable domain, in which reference TRBV25-1 and TRBJ2-2 provide the parts outside the CDR3, is EADIYQTPRYLVIGTGKKITLECSQTMGHDKMYWYQQDPGMELHLIHYSYGVNSTEKGDLSSESTVSRIRTEHFPLTLESARPSHTSQYLCASSGRGPGELFFGEGSRLTVL.

This clonotype was counted only a few times. The chain recombines TRBV7-3 with TRBJ1-6; D call uncertain. In germline, CDR1 is SGHTA, CDR2 FQGTGA. The V and J ends lost 6 bases and 7 bases respectively, with 10 bases between them. This CDR3 has 13 residues. The DNA of the CDR3 is TGTGCCAGCAGGCCGGACCCCAATTCACCCCTCCACTTT. Translation gives CASRPDPNSPLHF.

Ten or more counts support this clonotype. This chain links TRBV5-6 with TRBJ2-2; D is unclear. The CDR3 runs to 14 residues. The germline CDR1 and CDR2 sequences are SGHDT and YYEEEE. Trimming cost V 5 bases and J 3 bases, with 11 bases left between them. The CDR3 DNA reads TGTGCCAGCAGTTCTCTCGGGCACACCGGGGAGCTGTTTTTT. Translation: CASSSLGHTGELFF.

This clonotype was recorded at least ten times. The rearrangement uses TRBV20-1 and TRBJ2-2; 8 bases line up with TRBD2. Trimming removed 3 bases from V and 3 bases from J; junction bases left unmatched: 6. The CDR3 sequence is 15 residues long. Germline CDR1 reads DFQATT; CDR2 reads SNEGSKA (reference sequence). This CDR3 reads CSASRGGPDTGELFF. Written as DNA, the CDR3 is TGCAGTGCTAGTCGGGGGGGCCCTGACACCGGGGAGCTGTTTTTT.

V and J are TRBV4-1 and TRBJ2-7, with D possibly being TRBD1 (6 bases). The CDR3 spans 17 residues. CDR1 and CDR2 (germline): MGHRA, YSYEKL. V lost 0 bases and J lost 0, with 15 bases in between. CDR3 bases: TGCGCCAGCAGCCAAGAGGGGGCAGGCCAAAGCTCCTACGAGCAGTACTTC. Amino acid sequence: CASSQEGAGQSSYEQYF.

This clonotype was counted a few times. V gene TRBV19 combines with J gene TRBJ1-1; a possible D gene is TRBD1 (5 bases). CDR3 length: 12 residues. Germline V gene data show CDR1 as LNHDA and CDR2 as SQIVND (reference sequence). Trimming pared 5 bases from V and 7 bases from J, leaving 11 bases between. Here the CDR3 reads CASSDRPFEAFF. CDR3 sequence (DNA): TGTGCCAGTAGTGACAGACCTTTTGAAGCTTTCTTT.

The chain couples TRBV5-6 to TRBJ1-1, with 10 bases aligning to TRBD1. Per germline, CDR1 SGHDT and CDR2 YYEEEE. The V gene end was trimmed by 0 bases and the J gene end by 6 bases; junction bases not matched to a gene: 2. This CDR3 is built from 14 residues. This CDR3 is CASSLVGTGAEAFF. In nucleotides, the CDR3 is TGTGCCAGCAGCTTGGTAGGGACAGGGGCTGAAGCTTTCTTT. Filled out from reference TRBV5-6 and TRBJ1-1, the complete variable domain reads DAGVTQSPTHLIKTRGQQVTLRCSPKSGHDTVSWYQQALGQGPQFIFQYYEEEERQRGNFPDRFSGHQFPNYSSELNVNALLLGDSALYLCASSLVGTGAEAFFGQGTRLTVV.

This clonotype came up a few times. The chain combines TRBV15 with TRBJ1-2, with unresolved D. In germline, CDR1 is LNHNV, CDR2 YYDKDF (reference sequence). V lost 3 bases to trimming and J lost 4 bases, with 12 bases between them. The CDR3 contains 14 residues. This CDR3 is CATSSVDGLYGYTF. In DNA, the CDR3 is TGTGCCACCAGCAGTGTTGACGGACTCTATGGCTACACCTTC. Supplemented by reference TRBV15 and TRBJ1-2, the full variable domain reads DAMVIQNPRYQVTQFGKPVTLSCSQTLNHNVMYWYQQKSSQAPKLLFHYYDKDFNNEADTPDNFQSRRPNTSFCFLDIRSPGLGDTAMYLCATSSVDGLYGYTFGSGTRLTVV.

This clonotype was observed many times. The rearrangement uses TRBV27 and TRBJ1-1; D call uncertain. The CDR3 is 15 amino acids. Germline V lookup: CDR1 MNHEY, CDR2 SMNVEV (reference sequence). Deletions cut 0 bases from V and 4 bases from J, with 12 bases between. CDR3 DNA: TGTGCCAGCAGTTTATCGGGCCCTGGCACCACTGAAGCTTTCTTT. Translated: CASSLSGPGTTEAFF.

This clonotype was recorded a few times. A much bigger clone sits one base away, suggesting this may be a read error. The genes are TRBV5-8 and TRBJ2-1; either TRBD1 or TRBD2 may supply D (6 bases each). CDR3 size: 16 residues. Looked up from germline, CDR1 is SGHTS and CDR2 is YDEGEE. This CDR3 is CASSAGTTEGYNEQLF. In nucleotides, the CDR3 is TGTGCCAGCAGCGCCGGGACAACGGAGGGCTACAATGAGCAGCTCTTC.

The chain carries TRBV19 and TRBJ1-1; D may be TRBD1 (5 bases). Trimming took 6 bases from V and 3 from J, leaving 17 bases between them. Per the germline V gene, CDR1 is LNHDA and CDR2 is SQIVND (reference sequence). This CDR3 spans 15 amino acids. The CDR3 DNA sequence: TGTGCCAGTAGACTTCGGCCTTTGGGGGACACTGAAGCTTTCTTT. This codes for CASRLRPLGDTEAFF.

At least ten counts were recorded for this clonotype. The chain has TRBV4-1 and TRBJ1-1; D uncertain. V was shortened by 0 bases and J by 0 bases, with 8 bases between the two germline ends. The CDR3 runs to 15 residues. CDR1 is MGHRA, CDR2 YSYEKL, per germline. CDR3 nucleotide sequence: TGCGCCAGCAGCCAAGAAGTGGGAGTGAACACTGAAGCTTTCTTT. Residues: CASSQEVGVNTEAFF.

CDR3: CASSPIQGAPTGYTF. The CDR3 DNA reads TGTGCCAGCAGCCCGATACAGGGGGCGCCGACTGGCTACACCTTC. The V gene is TRBV7-9, the J gene TRBJ1-2; 9 bases map to TRBD1. The CDR3 extends over 15 amino acids. V trimming: 5 bases; J trimming: 7 bases; junction bases outside the gene matches: 11. CDR1 and CDR2 (germline): SEHNR, FQNEAQ (reference sequence).

This clonotype was counted many times. The chain has TRBV9 and TRBJ2-7, with a tentative D call TRBD1 (5 bases). The germline V and J ends were trimmed by 3 bases and 4 bases, with 14 bases remaining between them. The germline gives CDR1 SGDLS, CDR2 YYNGEE. CDR3 length equals 14 residues. Here the CDR3 reads CASSATQGYYEQYF. The CDR3 coding sequence is TGTGCCAGCAGCGCAACGCAGGGTTATTACGAGCAGTACTTC. The complete variable domain, with remaining parts taken from reference TRBV9 and TRBJ2-7, reads DSGVTQTPKHLITATGQRVTLRCSPRSGDLSVYWYQQSLDQGLQFLIQYYNGEERAKGNILERFSAQQFPDLHSELNLSSLELGDSALYFCASSATQGYYEQYFGPGTRLTVT.

This clonotype was found many times. The genes are TRBV6-2 or TRBV6-3 and TRBJ2-7; the D gene is possibly TRBD1 (6 bases). Per the germline V gene, CDR1 is MNHEY and CDR2 is SVGEGT. The CDR3 loop spans 14 amino acids. V was clipped by 0 bases and J by 4 bases, with 10 bases between them. The CDR3 DNA reads TGTGCCAGCAGTTACTCGACAGGTCGTTACGAGCAGTACTTC. This encodes CASSYSTGRYEQYF.